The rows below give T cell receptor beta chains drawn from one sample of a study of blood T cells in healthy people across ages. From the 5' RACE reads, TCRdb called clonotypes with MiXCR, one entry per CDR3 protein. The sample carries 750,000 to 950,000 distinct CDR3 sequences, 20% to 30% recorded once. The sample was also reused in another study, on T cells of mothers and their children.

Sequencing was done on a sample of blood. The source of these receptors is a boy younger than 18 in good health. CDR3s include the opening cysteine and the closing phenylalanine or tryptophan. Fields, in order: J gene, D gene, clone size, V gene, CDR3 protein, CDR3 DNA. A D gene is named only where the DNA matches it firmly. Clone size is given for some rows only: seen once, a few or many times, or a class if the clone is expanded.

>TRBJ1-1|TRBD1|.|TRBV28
CASSLRSRAGGRTEAFF
TGTGCCAGCAGTTTGAGGTCGAGGGCAGGGGGTAGGACTGAAGCTTTCTTT
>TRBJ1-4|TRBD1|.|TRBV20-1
CSARGSKGAPNEKLFF
TGCAGTGCTAGAGGCAGCAAGGGGGCCCCTAATGAAAAACTGTTTTTT
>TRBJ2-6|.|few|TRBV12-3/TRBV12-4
CASSMFLAGANVLTF
TGTGCCAGCAGCATGTTTTTAGCTGGGGCCAACGTCCTGACTTTC
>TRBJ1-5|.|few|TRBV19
CASSIVSGVGQPQHF
TGTGCCAGTAGTATAGTTTCCGGGGTTGGGCAGCCCCAGCATTTT
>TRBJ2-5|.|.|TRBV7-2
CASRLGGPDWRRILGTQYF
TGTGCCAGCCGCTTAGGCGGACCGGACTGGAGAAGGATCTTAGGGACCCAGTACTTC
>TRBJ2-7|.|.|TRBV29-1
CSVEDGASYEQYF
TGCAGCGTTGAAGATGGGGCCAGCTACGAGCAGTACTTC
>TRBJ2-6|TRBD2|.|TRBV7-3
CASSLSVGLAGGRPSGANVLTF
TGTGCCAGCAGCTTAAGTGTAGGACTAGCGGGGGGGCGCCCCTCTGGGGCCAACGTCCTGACTTTC
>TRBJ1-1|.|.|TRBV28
CASTAPPADTEAFF
TGTGCCAGCACGGCACCCCCGGCGGACACTGAAGCTTTCTTT
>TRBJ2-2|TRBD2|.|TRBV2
CASSLAGVVTGELFF
TGTGCCAGCAGTCTAGCGGGGGTTGTCACCGGGGAGCTGTTTTTT
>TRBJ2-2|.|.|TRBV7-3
CASSSDGGTGELFF
TGTGCCAGCAGCTCAGACGGGGGCACCGGGGAGCTGTTTTTT
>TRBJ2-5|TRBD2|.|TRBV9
CASSGPGLAGETQYF
TGTGCCAGCAGCGGACCGGGACTAGCTGGAGAGACCCAGTACTTC
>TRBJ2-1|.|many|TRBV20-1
CSAMGQKGYNEQFF
TGCAGTGCTATGGGACAAAAGGGCTACAATGAGCAGTTCTTC
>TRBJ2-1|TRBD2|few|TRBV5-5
CASSLGLAGYYNEQFF
TGTGCCAGCAGCTTGGGGTTAGCGGGGTACTACAATGAGCAGTTCTTC
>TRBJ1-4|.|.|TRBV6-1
CASSEGGQNEKLFF
TGTGCCAGCAGTGAAGGGGGACAAAATGAAAAACTGTTTTTT
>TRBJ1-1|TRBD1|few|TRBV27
CASSSWTGPRGAFF
TGTGCCAGCAGTTCCTGGACAGGGCCAAGAGGGGCTTTCTTT
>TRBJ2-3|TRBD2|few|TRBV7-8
CASSPGLAGVDTQYF
TGTGCCAGCAGCCCAGGACTAGCGGGAGTTGATACGCAGTATTTT
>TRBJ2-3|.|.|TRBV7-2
CASSPFSRTQYF
TGTGCCAGCAGCCCCTTTTCGAGGACGCAGTATTTT
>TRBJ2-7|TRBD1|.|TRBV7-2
CASSLRTGEGEQYF
TGTGCCAGCAGCCTACGGACAGGGGAAGGTGAGCAGTACTTC
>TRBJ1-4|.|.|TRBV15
CATKAAPTNEKLFF
TGTGCCACTAAAGCGGCGCCAACTAATGAAAAACTGTTTTTT
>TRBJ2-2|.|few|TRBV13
CASSPSSGNTGELFF
TGTGCCAGCAGCCCCAGCAGCGGAAACACCGGGGAGCTGTTTTTT
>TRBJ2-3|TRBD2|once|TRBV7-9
CASSSTSVTDTQYF
TGTGCCAGCAGCTCCACTAGCGTCACAGATACGCAGTATTTT
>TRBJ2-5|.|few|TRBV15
CATSRDARHYEQETQYF
TGTGCCACCAGCAGAGATGCGCGGCACTACGAACAAGAGACCCAGTACTTC
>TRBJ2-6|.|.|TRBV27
CASTRVLPSGANVLTF
TGTGCCAGTACAAGGGTGCTTCCGTCTGGGGCCAACGTCCTGACTTTC
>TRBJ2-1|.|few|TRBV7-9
CASSLLPGASYNEQFF
TGTGCCAGCAGCTTACTTCCGGGGGCCTCCTACAATGAGCAGTTCTTC
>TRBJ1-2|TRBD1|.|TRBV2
CASRGDRGYGYTF
TGTGCCAGCAGGGGCGACAGGGGATATGGCTACACCTTC
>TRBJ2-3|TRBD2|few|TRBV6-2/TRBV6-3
CASTRTGTSYFTDTQYF
TGTGCCAGCACACGAACCGGGACTAGCTATTTCACAGATACGCAGTATTTT